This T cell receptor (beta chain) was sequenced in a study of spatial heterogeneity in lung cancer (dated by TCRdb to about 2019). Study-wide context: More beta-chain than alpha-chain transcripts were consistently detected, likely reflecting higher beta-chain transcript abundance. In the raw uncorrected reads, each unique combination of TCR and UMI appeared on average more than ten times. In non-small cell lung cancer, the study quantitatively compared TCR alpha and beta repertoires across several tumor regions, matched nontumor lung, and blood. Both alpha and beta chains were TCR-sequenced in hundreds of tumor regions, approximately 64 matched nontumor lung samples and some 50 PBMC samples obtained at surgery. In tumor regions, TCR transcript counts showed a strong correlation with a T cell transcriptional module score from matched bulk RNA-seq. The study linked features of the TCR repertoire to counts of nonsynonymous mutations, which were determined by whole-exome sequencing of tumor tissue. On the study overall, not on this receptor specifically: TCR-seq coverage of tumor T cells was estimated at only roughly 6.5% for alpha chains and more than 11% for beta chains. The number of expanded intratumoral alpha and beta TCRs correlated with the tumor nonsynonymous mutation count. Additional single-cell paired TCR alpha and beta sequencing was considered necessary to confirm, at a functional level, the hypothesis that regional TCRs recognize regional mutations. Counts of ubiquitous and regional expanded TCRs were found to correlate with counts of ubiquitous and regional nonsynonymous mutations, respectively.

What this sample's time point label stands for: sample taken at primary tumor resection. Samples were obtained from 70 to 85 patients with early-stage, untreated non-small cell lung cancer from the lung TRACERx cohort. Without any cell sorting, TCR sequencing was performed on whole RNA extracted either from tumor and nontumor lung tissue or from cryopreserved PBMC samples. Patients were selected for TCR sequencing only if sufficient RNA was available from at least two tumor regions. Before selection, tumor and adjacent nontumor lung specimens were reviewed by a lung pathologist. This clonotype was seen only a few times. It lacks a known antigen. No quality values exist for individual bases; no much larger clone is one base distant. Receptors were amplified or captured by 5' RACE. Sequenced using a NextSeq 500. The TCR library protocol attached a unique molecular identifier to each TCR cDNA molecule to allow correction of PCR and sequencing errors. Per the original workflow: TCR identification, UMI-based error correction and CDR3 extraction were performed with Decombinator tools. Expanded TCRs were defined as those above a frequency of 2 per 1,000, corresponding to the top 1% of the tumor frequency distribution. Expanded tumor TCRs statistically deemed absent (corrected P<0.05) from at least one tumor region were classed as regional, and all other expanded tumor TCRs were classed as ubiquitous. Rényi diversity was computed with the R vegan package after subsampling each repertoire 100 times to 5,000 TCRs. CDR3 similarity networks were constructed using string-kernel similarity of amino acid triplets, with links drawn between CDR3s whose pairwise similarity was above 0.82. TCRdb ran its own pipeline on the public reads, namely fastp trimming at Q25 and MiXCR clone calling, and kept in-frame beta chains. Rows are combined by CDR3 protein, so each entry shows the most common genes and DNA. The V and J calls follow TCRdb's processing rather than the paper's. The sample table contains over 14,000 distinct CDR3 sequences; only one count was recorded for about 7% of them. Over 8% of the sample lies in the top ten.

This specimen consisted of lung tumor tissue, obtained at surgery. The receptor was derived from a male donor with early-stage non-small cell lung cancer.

The CDR3 in this case is CASRSTYNSPLHF. The bases are TGCGCCAGCAGATCGACGTATAATTCACCCCTCCACTTT. This chain joins TRBV5-1 to TRBJ1-6, with no reliable assignment of the D segment. V is clipped by 5 bases and J by 4 bases, and the sequence between their germline boundaries is 7 bases long. Reading the germline V gene gives CDR1 SGHRS and CDR2 YFSETQ. Inclusive of the bounding cysteine and phenylalanine, the CDR3 is 13 residues long. CDR3 DNA only is kept here, 39 bases in frame from base 1.